This T cell receptor beta chain was observed in a study of identical twins. V lost 1 base to trimming and J lost 5 bases; unmatched junction nucleotides: 7. The germline CDR1 and CDR2 sequences are SGHKS and YYEKEE (reference sequence). This CDR3 is built from 16 residues. One entry per CDR3 protein, called by TCRdb with MiXCR from the 5' RACE reads. The profile shows 240,000 or so distinct CDR3 sequences, roughly 7% of them singletons. The same sample was also studied in work on yellow fever vaccine responses in identical twins.

Specimen: memory (CD45RO+) T cells sorted from blood. The genes are TRBV5-5 and TRBJ2-5, with TRBD2 matching over 11 bases. This sequence was found in a woman aged 18-30 years in good health. The CDR3 loop reads CASSLSASGGRETQYF. CDR3 nucleotide sequence: TGTGCCAGCAGCTTGTCCGCTAGCGGGGGGCGGGAGACCCAGTACTTC.